The entry that follows covers one T cell receptor (beta chain) sequence. The data belong to a study of T cell changes during pregnancy in multiple sclerosis. Here immunoSEQ multiplex PCR was the method, and the copy in TCRdb shows in-frame clones only, minus some. This table holds over 60,000 clones, 90% to 95% found once. Germline V lookup: CDR1 MRHNA, CDR2 SNTAGT. The J segment lost 4 bases and the V segment lost 2 bases, leaving 8 bases of the junction unmatched. This CDR3 is built from 17 residues. The sample in question was peripheral blood, obtained in the third trimester of pregnancy. This sequence was found in a female donor in good health, enrolled as a control in a pregnancy study. The chain uses TRBV6-4 and TRBJ2-3; 11 nucleotides line up with TRBD2. The CDR3 here is CASSDGIAGGPSDTQYF. For the CDR3, the DNA is TGTGCCAGCAGTGACGGAATAGCGGGGGGGCCATCAGATACGCAGTATTTT.